Shown below are 14 T cell receptor beta chains from a single sample sequenced in a study of OX40 agonist ivuxolimab in advanced cancers. Measured with immunoSEQ multiplex PCR; TCRdb has only the in-frame clones, and not every one. Seen here are about 51,000 clones, about four fifths observed once, and the top ten hold about 3%. Specimen: CD4+ or CD8+ T cells sorted from blood, collected in a trial of the OX40 agonist ivuxolimab. The receptors derive from an adult with an advanced solid tumor such as melanoma, head and neck, liver or kidney cancer.

The chain carries TRBV6-1 and TRBJ1-4; 8 nucleotides align to TRBD1. With 7 bases clipped from V and 7 bases from J, the junction kept 5 bases outside the gene matches. The CDR3 has 13 residues. Germline CDR1 MNHNS, CDR2 SASEGT. CDR3: CASTGDRGEKLFF. Here the CDR3 DNA reads TGTGCCAGCACCGGAGACAGGGGTGAAAAACTGTTTTTT.

The chain has TRBV5-1 and TRBJ2-4, with D perhaps matching TRBD1 (5 bases). Trimming took off 6 bases at V and 9 bases at J, with 7 bases between the two ends. The CDR3 covers 10 residues. Germline V gene lookup returns CDR1 SGHRS and CDR2 YFSETQ. The CDR3 coding sequence is TGCGCCAGCAACAGGCGCATTCAGTACTTC. It codes for CASNRRIQYF.

This clone was observed once. The rearrangement uses TRBV10-3 and TRBJ1-3; no firm D call. V shed 10 bases and J shed 0 bases, with 16 bases lying between them. CDR1 and CDR2 from the germline V gene are ENHRY and SYGVKD. The CDR3 is 15 amino acids. CDR3 in DNA: TGTGCCACCAAGCTCATGGAGAGCTCTGGAAACACCATATATTTT. It translates to CATKLMESSGNTIYF.

The chain uses TRBV21-1 and TRBJ1-5. TRBV21-1 is a pseudogene segment. This CDR3 is 17 amino acids long. The CDR3 DNA sequence: TGTGCCAGCAGAGTGTCCTTAGCTACATTGGCACATCAGCCCCAGCATTTT. Amino acid sequence: CASRVSLATLAHQPQHF.

This clone is judged medium-sized (0.01 to 0.1%). The chain couples TRBV6-6 to TRBJ2-1; D is possibly TRBD2 (6 bases). The V end lost 10 bases, the J end lost 2 bases, and 18 bases lay between the germline ends. The CDR3 has 15 amino acids. In germline, CDR1 is MNHNY, CDR2 SVGAGI (reference sequence). Here the CDR3 reads CAIHPGGGAYNEQFF. The CDR3 coding sequence is TGTGCCATCCACCCCGGCGGAGGGGCCTACAATGAGCAGTTCTTC.

V and J are TRBV5-1 and TRBJ2-4; 10 nucleotides agree with TRBD2. This CDR3 comprises 15 residues. The germline CDR1 and CDR2 sequences are SGHRS and YFSETQ. With 0 bases clipped from V and 3 bases from J, the junction kept 0 bases outside the gene matches. The CDR3 sequence: CASSLVAGGKNIQYF. For the CDR3, the DNA is TGCGCCAGCAGCTTGGTAGCGGGGGGCAAAAACATTCAGTACTTC.

The chain combines TRBV9 with TRBJ2-5; 8 nucleotides align to TRBD1. Germline CDR1 reads SGDLS; CDR2 reads YYNGEE. Trimming at V came to 1 base and at J to 5 bases, leaving 1 base not matched to a gene. The CDR3 sequence is 13 residues long. CDR3 residues: CASSVQGAETQYF. The CDR3 coding sequence is TGTGCCAGCAGCGTACAGGGGGCCGAGACCCAGTACTTC.

V and J are TRBV7-3 and TRBJ2-3; 12 bases fit TRBD2. CDR1 is SGHTA, CDR2 FQGTGA, per germline. V dropped 5 bases and J dropped 4; count of bases not matched to a gene: 10. The CDR3 contains 17 residues. The CDR3 DNA sequence: TGTGCCAGCAGCCACCCTAGCGGGGGGGCGGTCGCAGATACGCAGTATTTT. This translates into CASSHPSGGAVADTQYF.

The chain employs TRBV2 and TRBJ2-3; TRBD2 matches at 7 bases. The CDR3 runs to 15 residues. CDR1 is SNHLY and CDR2 is FYNNEI in the germline V gene. After removal of 5 bases from V and 4 bases from J, the junction contained 9 bases not matched to a gene. The CDR3 coding sequence is TGTGCCAGCAGTTCTATGGGACTAACCTCAGATACGCAGTATTTT. This gives the protein CASSSMGLTSDTQYF.

This sequence joins TRBV11-3 and TRBJ1-1; D not certain. Germline V gives CDR1 SGHNT, CDR2 YENEEA. Trimming took off 4 bases at V and 1 base at J, with 10 bases between the two ends. The CDR3 has 14 residues. This chain's CDR3 is CASSSIRGNTEAFF. The CDR3 DNA reads as TGTGCCAGCAGCTCAATCCGGGGGAACACTGAAGCTTTCTTT.

The gene calls are TRBV6-1 and TRBJ1-6; weak D call: TRBD1 (6 bases). Germline V gene lookup returns CDR1 MNHNS and CDR2 SASEGT. The CDR3 sequence is 17 residues long. Trimming removed 1 base from V and 5 bases from J, with 15 bases in between. The CDR3 here is CASSEVFGGPNNSPLHF. In DNA, the CDR3 is TGTGCCAGCAGTGAAGTTTTTGGGGGGCCGAATAATTCACCCCTCCACTTT.

V and J are TRBV9 and TRBJ2-3; D not certain. In germline, CDR1 is SGDLS, CDR2 YYNGEE. Between the trimmed V and J ends, which lost 0 bases and 0 bases, there was a span of 8 bases. This CDR3 comprises 15 residues. The CDR3, as DNA: TGTGCCAGCAGCGTAGCTCGAGACAGCACAGATACGCAGTATTTT. This gives the protein CASSVARDSTDTQYF.

This chain joins TRBV6-1 and TRBJ1-5, with no clear D. Germline loops: CDR1 MNHNS, CDR2 SASEGT. Trimming removed 0 bases from V and 5 bases from J, with 8 bases in between. The CDR3 runs to 14 residues. Here the CDR3 reads CASSEAQSYQPQHF. For the CDR3, the DNA is TGTGCCAGCAGTGAAGCCCAATCTTATCAGCCCCAGCATTTT.

This chain uses TRBV4-1 with TRBJ2-1; 7 nucleotides line up with TRBD1. There are 15 residues in the CDR3. The V gene end was trimmed by 1 base and the J gene end by 9 bases; junction bases not matched to a gene: 9. The germline CDR1 and CDR2 sequences are MGHRA and YSYEKL. For the CDR3, the DNA is TGCGCCAGCAGCCAAGCCTCAGGGGGTCTGGGTGAGCAGTTCTTC. Its protein product is CASSQASGGLGEQFF.